This is a list of T cell receptor beta chains from one sample in a study of Tregs in tolerant kidney transplant recipients. Produced via immunoSEQ multiplex PCR; TCRdb's table is partial and in-frame only. The sample lists 50,000 to 75,000 clones; 70% to 90% were seen once. The sample here was Tregs from blood, taken before the transplant. The receptors here all came from a human donor who received a combined kidney and bone marrow transplant. Each CDR3 is given with its conserved first and last residue. A D gene is named only where the DNA matches it firmly. The listing skips clone size in some rows; elsewhere it reads once, few, many or a size class.

.,TRBJ1-2,TRBV30,once,CAQNLRGSYGYTF,TGTGCGCAGAATCTGAGGGGGAGCTATGGCTACACCTTC
.,TRBJ2-7,TRBV19,few,CASSIAGSLLSSYEQYF,TGTGCCAGTAGTATTGCAGGGTCACTACTCTCTTCCTACGAGCAGTACTTC
.,TRBJ1-5,TRBV5-1,.,CASSLDGRYQPQHF,TGCGCCAGCAGCTTGGACGGCCGGTATCAGCCCCAGCATTTT
TRBD2,TRBJ2-7,TRBV7-2,.,CASSLDRLAGGSEQYF,TGTGCCAGCAGCTTAGACCGACTAGCGGGAGGCAGCGAGCAGTACTTC
.,TRBJ2-1,TRBV5-1,.,CASSAPSSYNEQFF,TGCGCCAGCAGCGCGCCGAGCTCCTACAATGAGCAGTTCTTC
TRBD1,TRBJ2-6,TRBV9,.,CASSVQGAGGANVLTF,TGTGCCAGCAGCGTCCAGGGGGCAGGAGGGGCCAACGTCCTGACTTTC
.,TRBJ1-5,TRBV18,.,CASSSSSNQPQHF,TGTGCCAGCTCATCTAGTAGCAATCAGCCCCAGCATTTT
.,TRBJ2-7,TRBV6-6,.,CASRRTASYEQYF,TGTGCCAGCAGGAGGACAGCGTCCTACGAGCAGTACTTC
.,TRBJ1-6,TRBV6-5,.,CASSGGAQHSPLHF,TGTGCCAGCAGCGGGGGCGCGCAGCATTCACCCCTCCACTTT
TRBD1,TRBJ2-7,TRBV5-1,.,CASSPRQGVSSYEQYF,TGCGCCAGCAGCCCTCGTCAGGGGGTTTCCTCCTACGAGCAGTACTTC
.,TRBJ2-1,TRBV4-1,.,CASSQGPGRSSYNEQFF,TGCGCCAGCAGCCAAGGTCCAGGCCGCAGCTCCTACAATGAGCAGTTCTTC
.,TRBJ2-2,TRBV10-3,.,CAIRGAGTQNTGELFF,TGTGCCATCAGAGGAGCCGGGACCCAAAACACCGGGGAGCTGTTTTTT
TRBD2,TRBJ2-7,TRBV18,.,CASRTSGLTEQYF,TGTGCCAGTCGGACTAGCGGCCTCACCGAGCAGTACTTC
.,TRBJ1-1,TRBV10-2,.,CASSEGTEAFF,TGCGCCAGCAGTGAAGGGACTGAAGCTTTCTTT
TRBD1,TRBJ1-1,TRBV6-1,.,CASSKGTGANTEAFF,TGTGCCAGCAGCAAGGGGACAGGAGCCAACACTGAAGCTTTCTTT
.,TRBJ1-1,TRBV2,.,CASSTVVGSGTEAFF,TGTGCCAGCAGTACCGTTGTAGGGAGTGGCACTGAAGCTTTCTTT
.,TRBJ2-7,TRBV7-8,.,CASSLGQAAYEQYF,TGTGCCAGCAGCTTAGGACAGGCGGCGTACGAGCAGTACTTC
.,TRBJ1-4,TRBV5-4,few,CASSLVAEKLFF,TGTGCCAGCAGCTTGGTGGCGGAAAAACTGTTTTTT
.,TRBJ1-5,TRBV19,.,CASSGGSSNQPQHF,TGTGCCAGTTCTGGGGGAAGTAGCAATCAGCCCCAGCATTTT
.,TRBJ1-3,TRBV27,.,CASSPWPPGVLAAGNTIYF,TGTGCCAGCAGTCCCTGGCCGCCGGGGGTTTTGGCAGCTGGAAACACCATATATTTT
.,TRBJ2-3,TRBV11-3,.,CASSLEMDTQYF,TGTGCCAGCAGCTTAGAAATGGATACGCAGTATTTT
TRBD2,TRBJ2-2,TRBV11-2,.,CASSWTSFLASTGELFF,TGTGCCAGCAGCTGGACTAGCTTCCTGGCGAGCACCGGGGAGCTGTTTTTT
.,TRBJ1-1,TRBV6-5,.,CASSYARGATEAFF,TGTGCCAGCAGTTATGCCCGGGGGGCAACTGAAGCTTTCTTT
.,TRBJ1-5,TRBV6-1,.,CASSQGFVNQPQHF,TGTGCCAGCAGCCAAGGGTTTGTGAATCAGCCCCAGCATTTT
TRBD2,TRBJ2-1,TRBV5-1,.,CASSFFLAGHNEQFF,TGCGCCAGCAGCTTCTTCCTAGCGGGGCACAATGAGCAGTTCTTC
.,TRBJ2-7,TRBV5-6,.,CASSRDRHSYEQYF,TGTGCCAGCAGTCGGGACCGCCACTCCTACGAGCAGTACTTC
TRBD1,TRBJ1-5,TRBV2,once,CASSEQGAGFDQPQHF,TGTGCCAGCAGTGAACAGGGGGCAGGGTTCGATCAGCCCCAGCATTTT
TRBD1,TRBJ2-1,TRBV7-2,.,CASTRGGQPYNEQFF,TGTGCCAGCACCCGAGGGGGACAGCCATACAATGAGCAGTTCTTC
.,TRBJ2-3,TRBV10-2,.,CATSQGGLDTHYF,TGCGCCACTAGCCAGGGGGGCCTAGATACGCATTATTTT
.,TRBJ2-7,TRBV7-8,.,CASRTRDILYYEQYF,TGTGCCAGCAGGACCCGGGACATCTTATATTACGAGCAGTACTTC
.,TRBJ1-5,TRBV4-1,.,CASSQDGAGSQPQHF,TGCGCCAGCAGCCAAGATGGGGCAGGGAGTCAGCCCCAGCATTTT
TRBD1,TRBJ1-1,TRBV11-2,once,CASNTGDRVPEAFF,TGTGCCAGCAATACCGGGGACAGGGTCCCTGAAGCTTTCTTT
.,TRBJ1-3,TRBV7-8,.,CASSFSRGHTIYF,TGTGCCAGCAGCTTTTCCCGGGGACACACCATATATTTT
.,TRBJ1-2,TRBV6-6,.,CASSYSKGQGGYTF,TGTGCCAGCAGTTACTCGAAAGGGCAAGGGGGCTACACCTTC
.,TRBJ1-1,TRBV6-5,few,CASSYSPGQVPFF,TGTGCCAGCAGTTACTCCCCAGGGCAGGTGCCTTTTTTT
TRBD2,TRBJ2-7,TRBV5-1,.,CASSFLRENEQYF,TGCGCCAGCAGCTTCCTGCGGGAGAACGAGCAGTACTTC
.,TRBJ2-7,TRBV6-5,.,CASSKTGYEQYF,TGTGCCAGCAGTAAAACAGGATACGAGCAGTACTTC
TRBD1,TRBJ1-2,TRBV6-5,once,CATLGGSLRGYTF,TGTGCCACCCTAGGGGGCAGCCTTCGGGGCTACACCTTC
.,TRBJ1-4,TRBV19,.,CASSPSTRRGEKLFF,TGTGCCAGTAGTCCCTCCACCCGGAGGGGTGAAAAACTGTTTTTT
.,TRBJ1-1,TRBV20-1,.,CSARDSGRAFF,.
.,TRBJ1-1,TRBV6-6,.,CASSYQERTEAFF,TGTGCCAGCAGTTACCAGGAAAGGACTGAAGCTTTCTTT
.,TRBJ2-1,TRBV6-5,.,CASSYWKRERHNEQFF,TGTGCCAGCAGTTACTGGAAGAGGGAGCGGCACAATGAGCAGTTCTTC
.,TRBJ1-1,TRBV19,.,CASSIGGRGIMNTEAFF,TGTGCCAGTAGTATAGGAGGCAGGGGAATTATGAACACTGAAGCTTTCTTT